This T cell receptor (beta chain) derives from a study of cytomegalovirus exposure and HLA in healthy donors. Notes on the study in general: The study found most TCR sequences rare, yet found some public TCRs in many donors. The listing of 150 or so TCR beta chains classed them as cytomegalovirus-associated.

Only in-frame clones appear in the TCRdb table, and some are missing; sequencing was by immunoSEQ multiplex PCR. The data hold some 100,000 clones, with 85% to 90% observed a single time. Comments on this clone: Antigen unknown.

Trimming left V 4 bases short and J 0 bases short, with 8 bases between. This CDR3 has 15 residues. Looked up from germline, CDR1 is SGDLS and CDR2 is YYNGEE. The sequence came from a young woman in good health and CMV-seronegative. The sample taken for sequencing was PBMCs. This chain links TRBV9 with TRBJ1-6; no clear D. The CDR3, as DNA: TGTGCCAGCAGCCTTACTAGCTCCTATAATTCACCCCTCCACTTT. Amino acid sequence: CASSLTSSYNSPLHF.